Described below is a single TCR beta chain sequence and its context. These data belong to a study of identical twins. A single record per CDR3 protein comes from TCRdb applying MiXCR to the 5' RACE reads. Of 500,000 to 600,000 distinct CDR3 sequences listed, less than 25% were seen once; the top ten hold 0.91%. The CDR3 spans 13 residues. Germline assignment: CDR1 SGHTA and CDR2 FQGNSA. Trimming removed 5 bases from V and 4 bases from J, with 12 bases in between. These data are also associated with another study on T cells expressing NK-cell markers.

The chain has TRBV7-2 and TRBJ2-7; D is possibly TRBD1 (6 bases). Material: CD4+ T cells sorted from blood. The source of this sequence is a woman under 30 in good health. In nucleotides, the CDR3 is TGTGCCAGCAGCCTATCGACAGGATACGAGCAGTACTTC. It is translated as CASSLSTGYEQYF.